One and the same sample provided the 12 T cell receptor beta chains below, sequenced in a study of blood T cell repertoires in COVID-19. Produced via immunoSEQ multiplex PCR; TCRdb's table is partial and in-frame only. The sample lists 250,000 to 400,000 clones, around 90% occurring once. Sequencing was done on a sample of PBMCs or T cells enriched from blood (not recorded which). These receptors originate from a man in his sixties who had recovered from COVID-19.

The chain carries TRBV19 and TRBJ1-1; 11 nucleotides align to TRBD1. This CDR3 contains 15 residues. The V gene's germline CDR1 is LNHDA and CDR2 SQIVND (reference sequence). With V trimmed by 4 bases and J by 3 bases, 4 bases remained unmatched. Here the CDR3 DNA reads TGTGCCAGTAGTAAGGGGACAGGGGGTTACACTGAAGCTTTCTTT. Amino acid sequence: CASSKGTGGYTEAFF.

The chain has TRBV2 and TRBJ1-5; 10 nucleotides agree with TRBD1. After removal of 6 bases from V and 7 bases from J, the junction contained 6 bases not matched to a gene. The CDR3 spans 14 residues. Germline V gene data show CDR1 as SNHLY and CDR2 as FYNNEI. The CDR3 coding sequence is TGTGCCAGCAGGGGGACAGGGGACGGGCAGCCCCAGCATTTT. Translating it yields CASRGTGDGQPQHF.

Written as DNA, the CDR3 is TGCGCCAGCAGCCAAGTCCCGGGACAGGGGCGAGGGGCCAACGTCCTGACTTTC. Translating it yields CASSQVPGQGRGANVLTF. J is TRBJ2-6 and V is TRBV4-3; 10 bases align to TRBD1. V trimming: 1 base; J trimming: 4 bases; junction bases outside the gene matches: 7. CDR1 and CDR2 (germline): LGHNA, YSLEER. This CDR3 is 18 amino acids long.

V usage is TRBV9 and J usage is TRBJ2-1, with a weak D call TRBD1 (6 bases). This CDR3 comprises 16 residues. The germline CDR1 and CDR2 sequences are SGDLS and YYNGEE. Trimming cost V 3 bases and J 8 bases, with 21 bases left between them. The CDR3 loop is CASSAWRGSPGDEQFF. The CDR3 bases are TGTGCCAGCAGCGCCTGGAGAGGCTCCCCAGGGGATGAGCAGTTCTTC.

The chain combines TRBV5-1 with TRBJ1-6; the D is unclear. With 0 bases removed from V and 3 bases from J, the gap between germline ends came to 7 bases. CDR3 length: 15 amino acids. The germline CDR1 and CDR2 sequences are SGHRS and YFSETQ. CDR3 coding DNA: TGCGCCAGCAGCTTGGTACAGAACTATAATTCACCCCTCCACTTT. This encodes CASSLVQNYNSPLHF.

This chain links TRBV28 with TRBJ2-7, with 7 bases lining up with TRBD1. CDR1 is MDHEN, CDR2 SYDVKM, per germline. The CDR3 is made up of 14 amino acids. Losses at the gene ends were 3 bases for V and 2 bases for J; bases not matched to a gene: 4. The CDR3 region is CASSFYRGTYEQYF. The CDR3 nucleotides read TGTGCCAGCAGTTTCTACAGGGGTACCTACGAGCAGTACTTC.

The chain employs TRBV28 and TRBJ1-1; TRBD1 agrees at 7 bases. The germline gives CDR1 MDHEN, CDR2 SYDVKM. The CDR3 has 12 amino acids. The trim removed 5 bases at V and 9 bases at J, leaving 6 bases unmatched. DNA of the CDR3: TGTGCCAGCAGTCTGAAGACAGGGCAAGCTTTCTTT. Translated: CASSLKTGQAFF.

The genes are TRBV3-1 (or the pseudogene TRBV3-2) and TRBJ1-3; TRBD1 aligns across 9 bases. CDR3 length: 16 amino acids. Germline-derived CDR1 and CDR2 are LGHDT and YNNKEL (reference sequence). With V trimmed by 4 bases and J by 0 bases, 4 bases remained unmatched. For the CDR3, the DNA is TGTGCCAGCAGCCCGGGACAGGGAAGCTCTGGAAACACCATATATTTT. As protein: CASSPGQGSSGNTIYF.

The rearrangement uses TRBV28 and TRBJ1-4, with 8 positions matching TRBD1. The ends lost 2 bases at V and 4 bases at J; junction bases unmatched: 3. The CDR3 totals 15 residues. The germline CDR1 and CDR2 sequences are MDHEN and SYDVKM. CDR3 in DNA: TGTGCCAGCAGTTTAGGGACAGGTGTTAATGAAAAACTGTTTTTT. Protein: CASSLGTGVNEKLFF.

The CDR3 loop reads CASSRTGVTNEKLFF. The CDR3 nucleotides are TGTGCCAGCAGCAGGACAGGGGTCACTAATGAAAAACTGTTTTTT. V usage is TRBV6-5 and J usage is TRBJ1-4; 9 bases are shared with TRBD1. Germline CDR1 reads MNHEY; CDR2 reads SVGAGI. This CDR3 has 15 residues. With 6 bases clipped from V and 2 bases from J, the junction kept 4 bases outside the gene matches.

The chain carries TRBV28 and TRBJ2-6; TRBD1 matches 8 bases. After removal of 8 bases from V and 4 bases from J, the junction contained 10 bases not matched to a gene. This CDR3 contains 16 residues. The germline CDR1 and CDR2 sequences are MDHEN and SYDVKM. The CDR3 DNA sequence: TGTGCCAGCCGGACTCAGGGGGCGAGAGGGGCCAACGTCCTGACTTTC. Encoded protein: CASRTQGARGANVLTF.

The chain links TRBV5-8 to TRBJ1-2, with D hard to call. CDR1 is SGHTS and CDR2 is YDEGEE in the germline V gene. CDR3 length equals 10 residues. The V end was cut by 2 bases, the J end by 10 bases, with 6 bases between. The CDR3 DNA follows: TGTGCCAGCAGCTTCGGTAACTACACCTTC. Protein sequence: CASSFGNYTF.